A selection of T cell receptor beta chains follows, all from one sample in a study of cytomegalovirus exposure and HLA in healthy donors. Some clones are missing from TCRdb's copy, which holds only in-frame ones; the method was immunoSEQ multiplex PCR. The table shows around 140,000 clones, with about three quarters occurring only once. The sequencing input was PBMCs. Receptors originate from a woman younger than 30 in good health and CMV-seronegative. CDR3s include the opening cysteine and the closing phenylalanine or tryptophan. D genes are given only for firm matches. Some rows have no size entry. The others give once, few or many, or a class for an expanded clone.

d_call j_call clone_size v_call cdr3_aa cdr3_nt
- TRBJ2-1 - TRBV20-1 CSARYNEQFF TGCAGTGCCCGCTACAATGAGCAGTTCTTC
TRBD2 TRBJ2-1 - TRBV10-3 CAIKYGTSGNEQFF TGTGCCATCAAGTACGGGACTAGCGGAAATGAGCAGTTCTTC
- TRBJ1-1 - TRBV30 CAWYRNTEAFF TGTGCCTGGTATAGGAACACTGAAGCTTTCTTT
TRBD1 TRBJ1-2 - TRBV28 CASSPRGTGYGYTF TGTGCCAGCAGTCCGCGGGGGACAGGGTATGGCTACACCTTC
- TRBJ1-2 - TRBV4-1 CASSQDEGPYGYTF TGCGCCAGCAGCCAAGATGAGGGCCCCTATGGCTACACCTTC
TRBD1 TRBJ2-2 once TRBV6-6 CASSRGQGISGGELFF TGTGCCAGCAGCCGCGGACAGGGGATTTCCGGCGGGGAGCTGTTTTTT
TRBD1 TRBJ2-7 once TRBV30 CAWSPGQGGSDEQYF TGTGCCTGGAGTCCCGGACAGGGAGGATCGGACGAGCAGTACTTC
- TRBJ1-2 - TRBV4-2 CASSQDLASGYTF TGTGCCAGCAGCCAAGATCTTGCTAGTGGCTACACCTTC
- TRBJ1-1 - TRBV11-1 CASSLDRTEAFF TGTGCCAGCAGCTTAGACAGGACTGAAGCTTTCTTT
TRBD2 TRBJ2-3 once TRBV30 CAWMGLAGNTDTQYF TGTGCCTGGATGGGGTTAGCGGGGAACACAGATACGCAGTATTTT
TRBD1 TRBJ1-5 - TRBV19 CASKINGQGTRPQHF TGTGCCAGCAAGATTAATGGACAGGGAACGCGGCCCCAGCATTTT
- TRBJ2-7 - TRBV27 CASRPRPGNSYEQYF TGTGCCAGCCGTCCAAGACCAGGGAACTCCTACGAGCAGTACTTC
- TRBJ2-1 - TRBV7-9 CSSSVLDSFYNEQFF TGTTCCAGCAGCGTTCTGGACAGTTTTTACAATGAGCAGTTCTTC
- TRBJ2-7 few TRBV2 CASSEERFEQYF TGTGCCAGCAGTGAGGAGAGATTCGAGCAGTACTTC
- TRBJ2-6 - TRBV2 CASSERGGVFGDWANVLTF TGTGCCAGCAGTGAAAGAGGAGGGGTTTTTGGTGATTGGGCCAACGTCCTGACTTTC
- TRBJ2-1 - TRBV11-3 CASSLDQTRNEQFF TGTGCCAGCAGCTTAGATCAAACTCGCAATGAGCAGTTCTTC
- TRBJ1-2 - TRBV4-1 CASSPLTVTGINYGYTF TGCGCCAGCAGCCCCTTGACCGTAACAGGGATCAACTATGGCTACACCTTC
- TRBJ2-5 - TRBV7-2 CASSLEPPPETQYF TGTGCCAGCAGCTTAGAGCCTCCTCCTGAGACCCAGTACTTC
- TRBJ2-1 - TRBV10-1 CASGQLAKVQFF TGCGCCAGCGGACAACTAGCTAAGGTTCAGTTCTTC
TRBD2 TRBJ2-1 - TRBV9 CASSVGLAGGNSEQFF TGTGCCAGCAGCGTCGGACTAGCGGGAGGGAATAGTGAGCAGTTCTTC
TRBD1 TRBJ2-7 - TRBV6-5 CASSYGQGGLEQYF TGTGCCAGCAGTTACGGACAGGGCGGGCTCGAGCAGTACTTC
- TRBJ1-4 - TRBV19 CASSRGTATNEKLFF TGTGCCAGTAGTAGAGGAACGGCAACTAATGAAAAACTGTTTTTT
- TRBJ2-7 - TRBV7-6 CASSLESRPNEQYF TGTGCCAGCAGCTTAGAGAGCAGGCCCAACGAGCAGTACTTC
- TRBJ1-2 - TRBV7-2 CASSTGNYGYTF TGTGCCAGCAGCACCGGGAACTATGGCTACACCTTC